This T cell receptor (beta chain) was profiled in a study of CD4+ T cells in melanoma. This clone was seen once. What it recognizes is unknown. TCRdb's table, derived via immunoSEQ multiplex PCR, lists solely in-frame clones and lacks some. This table has roughly 150,000 clones, about nine tenths appearing once. Overall study findings and caveats: A reported correlation linked neoantigen-specific CD4+ T cells to CD8+, macrophage and B cell function. Reportedly, melanoma neoantigen-specific CD4+ T cells showed varied differentiation states.

The CDR3 has 13 amino acids. Per the germline V gene, CDR1 is MNHNS and CDR2 is SASEGT. Trimming at V came to 8 bases and at J to 4 bases, leaving 4 bases not matched to a gene. This clonotype was sampled from a human donor with melanoma. This chain links TRBV6-1 with TRBJ2-5; 10 bases are shared with TRBD2. Here the CDR3 DNA reads TGTGCCAGCGGCGTAGCGGGGGGAGAGACCCAGTACTTC. Amino acids: CASGVAGGETQYF.